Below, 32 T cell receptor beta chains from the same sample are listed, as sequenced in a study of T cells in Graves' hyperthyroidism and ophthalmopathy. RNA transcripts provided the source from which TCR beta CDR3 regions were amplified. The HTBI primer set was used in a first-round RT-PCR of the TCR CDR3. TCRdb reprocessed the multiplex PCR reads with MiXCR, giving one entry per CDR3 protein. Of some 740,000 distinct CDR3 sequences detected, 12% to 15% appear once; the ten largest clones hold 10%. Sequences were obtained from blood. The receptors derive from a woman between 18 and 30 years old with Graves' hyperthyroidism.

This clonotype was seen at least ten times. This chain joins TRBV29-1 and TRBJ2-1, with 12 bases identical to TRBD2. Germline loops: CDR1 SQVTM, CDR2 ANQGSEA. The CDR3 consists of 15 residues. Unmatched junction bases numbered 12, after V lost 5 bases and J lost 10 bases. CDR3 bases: TGCAGCGTTTACAGGGTGACTAGCGGGAGTGAAGAGCAGTTCTTC. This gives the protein CSVYRVTSGSEEQFF.

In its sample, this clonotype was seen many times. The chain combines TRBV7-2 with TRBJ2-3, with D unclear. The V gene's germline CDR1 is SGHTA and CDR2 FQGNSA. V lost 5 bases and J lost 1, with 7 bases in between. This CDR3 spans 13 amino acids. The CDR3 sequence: CASSTGRTDTQYF. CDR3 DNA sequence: TGTGCCAGCAGCACCGGTCGCACAGATACGCAGTATTTT.

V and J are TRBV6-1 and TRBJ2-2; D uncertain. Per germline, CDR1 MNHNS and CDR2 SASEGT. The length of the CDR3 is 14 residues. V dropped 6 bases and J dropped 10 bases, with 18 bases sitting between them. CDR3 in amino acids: CASSPVSGWVELFF. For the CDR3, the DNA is TGTGCCAGCAGCCCAGTTTCCGGGTGGGTGGAGCTGTTTTTT.

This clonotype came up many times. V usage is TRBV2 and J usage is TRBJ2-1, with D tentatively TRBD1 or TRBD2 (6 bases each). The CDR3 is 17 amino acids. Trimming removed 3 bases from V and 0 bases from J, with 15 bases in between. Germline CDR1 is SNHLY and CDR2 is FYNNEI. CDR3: CASSEFESGASYNEQFF. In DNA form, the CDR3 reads TGTGCCAGCAGTGAGTTTGAGTCGGGGGCCTCCTACAATGAGCAGTTCTTC.

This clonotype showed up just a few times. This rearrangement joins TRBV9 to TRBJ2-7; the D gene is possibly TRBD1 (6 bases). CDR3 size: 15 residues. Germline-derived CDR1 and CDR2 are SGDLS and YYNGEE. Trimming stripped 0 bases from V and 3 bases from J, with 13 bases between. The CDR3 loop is CASSVGWDTIYEQYF. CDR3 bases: TGTGCCAGCAGCGTAGGATGGGACACCATCTACGAGCAGTACTTC.

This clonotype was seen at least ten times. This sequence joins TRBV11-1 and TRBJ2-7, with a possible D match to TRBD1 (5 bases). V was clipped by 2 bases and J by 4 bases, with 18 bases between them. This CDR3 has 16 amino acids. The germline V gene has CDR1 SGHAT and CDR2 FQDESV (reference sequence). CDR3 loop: CASSLPKTENPYEQYF. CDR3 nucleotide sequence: TGTGCCAGCAGCTTACCCAAGACAGAGAACCCGTACGAGCAGTACTTC.

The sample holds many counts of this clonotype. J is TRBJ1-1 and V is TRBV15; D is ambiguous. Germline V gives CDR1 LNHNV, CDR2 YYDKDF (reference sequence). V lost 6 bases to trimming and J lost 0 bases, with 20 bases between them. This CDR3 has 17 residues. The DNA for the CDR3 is TGTGCCACCAGTCCTACCCTATATACAGTCCTGAACACTGAAGCTTTCTTT. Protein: CATSPTLYTVLNTEAFF.

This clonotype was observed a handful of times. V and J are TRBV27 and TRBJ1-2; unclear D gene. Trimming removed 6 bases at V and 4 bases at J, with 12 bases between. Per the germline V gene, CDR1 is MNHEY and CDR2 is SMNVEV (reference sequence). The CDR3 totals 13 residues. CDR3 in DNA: TGTGCCAGCAGCCTCCGGACTCTCTATGGCTACACCTTC. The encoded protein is CASSLRTLYGYTF.

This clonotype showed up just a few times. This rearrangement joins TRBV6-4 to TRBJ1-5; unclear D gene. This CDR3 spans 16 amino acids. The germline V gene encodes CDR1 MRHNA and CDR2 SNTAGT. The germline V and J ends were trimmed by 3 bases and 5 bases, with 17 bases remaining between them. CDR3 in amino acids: CASSEDTGPEDQPQHF. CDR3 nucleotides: TGTGCCAGCAGTGAAGATACCGGACCCGAGGATCAGCCCCAGCATTTT.

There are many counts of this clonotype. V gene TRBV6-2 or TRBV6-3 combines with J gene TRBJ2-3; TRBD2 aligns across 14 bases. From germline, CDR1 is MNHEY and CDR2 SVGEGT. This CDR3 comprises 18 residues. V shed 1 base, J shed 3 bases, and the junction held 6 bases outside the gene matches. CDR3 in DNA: TGTGCCAGCAGTTACTTCCCTGGACTAGCGGGAGGAACAGATACGCAGTATTTT. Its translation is CASSYFPGLAGGTDTQYF.

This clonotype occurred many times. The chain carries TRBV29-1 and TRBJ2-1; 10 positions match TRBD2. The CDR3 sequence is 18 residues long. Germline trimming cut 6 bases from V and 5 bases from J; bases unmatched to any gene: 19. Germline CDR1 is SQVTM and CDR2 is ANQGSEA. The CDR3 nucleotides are TGCAGCGTCGCTCCCCTAAGGACCGGACTAGCGGTTAACAATGAGCAGTTCTTC. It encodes CSVAPLRTGLAVNNEQFF.

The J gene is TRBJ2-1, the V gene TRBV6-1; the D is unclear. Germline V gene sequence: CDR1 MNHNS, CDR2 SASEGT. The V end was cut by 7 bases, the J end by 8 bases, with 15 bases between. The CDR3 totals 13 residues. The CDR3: CASTSPFSDEQFF. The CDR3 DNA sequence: TGTGCCAGCACCTCCCCTTTTTCGGATGAGCAGTTCTTC.

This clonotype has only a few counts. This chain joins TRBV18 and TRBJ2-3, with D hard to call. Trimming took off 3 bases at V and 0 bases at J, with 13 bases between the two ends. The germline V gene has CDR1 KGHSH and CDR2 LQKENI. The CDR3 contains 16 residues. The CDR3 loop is CASSPIGAQSTDTQYF. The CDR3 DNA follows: TGTGCCAGCTCACCGATCGGAGCGCAAAGCACAGATACGCAGTATTTT.

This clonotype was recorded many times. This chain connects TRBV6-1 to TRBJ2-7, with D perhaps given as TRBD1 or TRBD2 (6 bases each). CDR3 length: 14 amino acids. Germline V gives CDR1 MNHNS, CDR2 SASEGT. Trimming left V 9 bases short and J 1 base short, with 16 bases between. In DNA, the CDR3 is TGTGCCAGTTGGGGGGCGGAAGGGTCCTACGAGCAGTACTTC. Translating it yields CASWGAEGSYEQYF.

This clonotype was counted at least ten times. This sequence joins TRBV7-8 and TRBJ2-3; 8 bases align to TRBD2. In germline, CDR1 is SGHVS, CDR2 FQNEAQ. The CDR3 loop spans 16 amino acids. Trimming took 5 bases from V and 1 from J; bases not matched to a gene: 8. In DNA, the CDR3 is TGTGCCAGCAGCCCCCGGGGGGGCGGTCGCACAGATACGCAGTATTTT. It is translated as CASSPRGGGRTDTQYF.

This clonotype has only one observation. This CDR3 reads CACKRGASTDTQYF. The CDR3 DNA reads TGTGCCTGTAAACGGGGTGCTAGCACAGATACGCAGTATTTT. The chain joins TRBV11-2 to TRBJ2-3; tentatively, D is TRBD2 (5 bases). The germline gives CDR1 SGHAT, CDR2 FQNNGV. CDR3 length: 14 residues. The V and J ends lost 11 bases and 0 bases respectively, with 15 bases between them.

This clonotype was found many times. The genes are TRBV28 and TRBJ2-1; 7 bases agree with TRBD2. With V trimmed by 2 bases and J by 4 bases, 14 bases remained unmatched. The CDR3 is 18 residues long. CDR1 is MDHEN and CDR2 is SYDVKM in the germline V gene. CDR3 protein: CASSLDLADISDYNEQFF. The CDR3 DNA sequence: TGTGCCAGCAGTTTAGATCTAGCGGATATCTCGGATTACAATGAGCAGTTCTTC.

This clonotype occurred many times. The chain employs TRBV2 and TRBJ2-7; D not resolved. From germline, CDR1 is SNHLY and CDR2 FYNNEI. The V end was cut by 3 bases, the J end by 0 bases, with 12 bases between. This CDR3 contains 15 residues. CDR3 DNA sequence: TGTGCCAGCAGTGATGGCCCAGCCGGCTCCTACGAGCAGTACTTC. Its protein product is CASSDGPAGSYEQYF.

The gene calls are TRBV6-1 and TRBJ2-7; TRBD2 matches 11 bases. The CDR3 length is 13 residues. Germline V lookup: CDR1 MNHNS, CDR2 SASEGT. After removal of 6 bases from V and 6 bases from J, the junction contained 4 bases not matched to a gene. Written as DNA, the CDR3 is TGTGCCAGCAGGACTAGCGGGATGTCCGAGCAGTACTTC. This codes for CASRTSGMSEQYF.

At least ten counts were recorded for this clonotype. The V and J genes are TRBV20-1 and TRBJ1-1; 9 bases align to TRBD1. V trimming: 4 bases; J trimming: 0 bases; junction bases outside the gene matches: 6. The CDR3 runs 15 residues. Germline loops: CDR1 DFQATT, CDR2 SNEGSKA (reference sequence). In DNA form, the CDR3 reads TGCAGTGCTATCCGGGACAGGGTCCTGAACACTGAAGCTTTCTTT. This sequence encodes CSAIRDRVLNTEAFF.

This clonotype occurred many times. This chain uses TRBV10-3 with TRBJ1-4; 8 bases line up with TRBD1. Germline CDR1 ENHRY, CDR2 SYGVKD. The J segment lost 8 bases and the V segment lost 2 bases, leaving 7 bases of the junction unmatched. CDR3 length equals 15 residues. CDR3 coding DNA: TGTGCCATCAGTGAGCGGCAGGGGGCGGGCGAAAAACTGTTTTTT. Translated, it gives CAISERQGAGEKLFF.

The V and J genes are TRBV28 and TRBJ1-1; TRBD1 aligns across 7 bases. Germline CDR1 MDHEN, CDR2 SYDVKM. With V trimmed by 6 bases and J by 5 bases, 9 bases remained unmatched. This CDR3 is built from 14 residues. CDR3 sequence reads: CASSVTGVWTEAFF. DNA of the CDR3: TGTGCCAGCAGCGTAACAGGGGTTTGGACTGAAGCTTTCTTT.

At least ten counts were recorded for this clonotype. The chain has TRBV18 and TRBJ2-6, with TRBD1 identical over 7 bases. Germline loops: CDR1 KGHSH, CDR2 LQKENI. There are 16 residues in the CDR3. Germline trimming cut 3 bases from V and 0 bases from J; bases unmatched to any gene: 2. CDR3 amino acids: CASSPDRFSGANVLTF. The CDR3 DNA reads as TGTGCCAGCTCACCGGACAGGTTCTCTGGGGCCAACGTCCTGACTTTC.

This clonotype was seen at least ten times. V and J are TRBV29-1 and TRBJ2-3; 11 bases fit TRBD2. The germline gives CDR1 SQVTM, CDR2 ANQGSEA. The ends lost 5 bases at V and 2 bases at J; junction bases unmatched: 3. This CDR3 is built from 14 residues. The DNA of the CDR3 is TGCAGCGTTTCGGGACTAGCGGCCACAGATACGCAGTATTTT. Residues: CSVSGLAATDTQYF.

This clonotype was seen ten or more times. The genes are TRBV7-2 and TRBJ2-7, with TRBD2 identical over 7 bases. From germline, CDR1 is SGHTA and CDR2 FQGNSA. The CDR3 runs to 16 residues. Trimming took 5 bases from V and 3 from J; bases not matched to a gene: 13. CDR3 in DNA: TGTGCCAGCAGCCCGACCGGGCTAGCGGTGATCTACGAGCAGTACTTC. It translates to CASSPTGLAVIYEQYF.

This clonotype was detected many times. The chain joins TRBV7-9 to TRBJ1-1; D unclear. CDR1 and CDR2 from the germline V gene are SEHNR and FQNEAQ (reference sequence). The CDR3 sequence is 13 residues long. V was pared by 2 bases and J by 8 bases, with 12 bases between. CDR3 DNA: TGTGCCAGCAGCTTAAGTGGAACAGTGGAAGCTTTCTTT. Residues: CASSLSGTVEAFF.

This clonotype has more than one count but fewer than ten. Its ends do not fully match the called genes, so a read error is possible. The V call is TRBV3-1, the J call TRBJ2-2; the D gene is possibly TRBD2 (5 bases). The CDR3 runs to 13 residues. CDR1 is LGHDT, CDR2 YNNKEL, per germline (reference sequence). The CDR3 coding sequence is TGTGCCAGCAGCCAAGGGAAAGCCGGGGAGCCGTTTTTT. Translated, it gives CASSQGKAGEPFF.

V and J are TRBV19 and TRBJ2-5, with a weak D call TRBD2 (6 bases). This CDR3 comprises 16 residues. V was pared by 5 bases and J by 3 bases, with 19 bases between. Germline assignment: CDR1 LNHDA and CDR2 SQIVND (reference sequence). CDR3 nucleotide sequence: TGTGCCAGTAGTCTGGGGAGCCGGGGGTGGGAAGAGACCCAGTACTTC. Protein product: CASSLGSRGWEETQYF.

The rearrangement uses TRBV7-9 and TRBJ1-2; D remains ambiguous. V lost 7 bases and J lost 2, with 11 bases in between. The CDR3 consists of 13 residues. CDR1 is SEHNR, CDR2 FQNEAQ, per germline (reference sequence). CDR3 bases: TGTGCCAGCACCGCCGACGGAAACTATGGCTACACCTTC. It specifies CASTADGNYGYTF.

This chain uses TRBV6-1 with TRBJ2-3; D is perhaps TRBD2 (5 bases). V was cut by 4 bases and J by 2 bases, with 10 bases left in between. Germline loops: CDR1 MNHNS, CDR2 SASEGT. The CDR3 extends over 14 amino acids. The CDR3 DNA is TGTGCCAGCAGTGCGGACTGGTACACAGATACGCAGTATTTT. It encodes CASSADWYTDTQYF.

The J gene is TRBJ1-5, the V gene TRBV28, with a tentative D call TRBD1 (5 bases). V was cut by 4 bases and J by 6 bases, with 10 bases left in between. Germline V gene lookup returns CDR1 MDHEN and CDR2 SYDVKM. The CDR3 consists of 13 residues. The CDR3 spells CASSWGISQPQHF. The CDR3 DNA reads TGTGCCAGCAGTTGGGGGATTTCTCAGCCCCAGCATTTT.

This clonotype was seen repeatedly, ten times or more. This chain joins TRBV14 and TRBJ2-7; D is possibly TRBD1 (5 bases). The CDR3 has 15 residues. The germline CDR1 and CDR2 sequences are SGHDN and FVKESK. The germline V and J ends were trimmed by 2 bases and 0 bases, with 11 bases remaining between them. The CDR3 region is CASSQHRSYSYEQYF. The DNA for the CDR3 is TGTGCCAGCAGCCAACACAGGTCCTACTCCTACGAGCAGTACTTC.